This TCR beta chain comes out of a study of blood T cells in healthy people across ages (dated by TCRdb to the mid-2010s). With respect to the entire study: In model experiments, template switching captured about one uniquely barcoded TCR beta cDNA molecule for every two T cells. To avoid experimental bias, donors of different ages were randomly spread across the sequencing lanes. The donors were split into four age groups: young (average around 15 years), middle-aged (about 40), aged (62) and long-lived (82). Using the same blood draw, the study looked at two additional independent replicas of 1 million unique cDNA reads for two donors, one aged 18 to 30 and the other aged 80 or older. The study measured age-related changes in TCR beta repertoire diversity using deep sequencing normalized with unique cDNA molecular identifiers.

The approximately 41 donors, aged roughly 6 to 90 years, were systemically healthy Caucasian individuals from Russia. Approximately 10 milliliters of peripheral blood were collected from each donor into EDTA-treated Vacutainer tubes. PBMCs were isolated by Ficoll-Paque density-gradient centrifugation, with at least 6.5 million obtained per sample. Total RNA, at least 6 micrograms per sample, was extracted from PBMCs with Trizol reagent. For every donor, an aliquot of PBMCs went through flow cytometry to measure the percentages of naive CD45RAhigh/CD27high T cells. This clonotype was observed at least ten times. Its antigen specificity is not known. The input lacks base qualities; no much larger clone sits a single base away. Broader findings and caveats from the paper: Because profiling used bulk unsorted PBMCs, naive and antigen-experienced compartments could not be compared conclusively. Compared with the aged group, the long-lived group had more naive CD4+ T cells, fewer expanded clones and increased TCR diversity, suggesting age selection. Estimates of total diversity from one million sequenced T cells were regarded as lower bounds and underestimates. A strong correlation was found between observed TCR beta diversity and the percentage of naive T cells measured by flow cytometry. Because the CMV infection status of the donors was unknown, age-related changes in expanded clonotypes may potentially have been confounded. As age increased, observed TCR beta diversity per million T cells dropped in a roughly linear way, and a significant reduction was already evident by age 40.

Receptors were amplified or captured by 5' RACE. The data were produced on an Illumina HiSeq 2500. A second PCR of about 6 to 11 cycles was run with a J-beta primer mix and a sample-barcoded 5' primer. A template-switch 5' adaptor carrying 12 random nucleotides introduced a unique molecular identifier onto each TCR beta cDNA molecule. Each sample yielded at least 3 million CDR3-containing paired-end reads. First-strand cDNA was synthesized from all RNA with the Mint cDNA synthesis kit, primed by a TRBC-specific oligonucleotide. Following uracil-DNA glycosylase treatment, a first 18-cycle PCR with universal primers M1SS and BC2_uni_R was performed on all cDNA. In the original analysis: For normalization, 1 million high-quality reads, each with a distinct molecular identifier, were randomly selected from each sample. Instead of being binned into consensus sequences, reads with shared molecular identifiers were discarded. MiTCR, set to a Q25 quality threshold and the strictest error-elimination algorithm, was used for CDR3 identification, clonotype clustering and error correction. A nonparametric unseen species model with Euler transformation was used to estimate lower-bound total TCR beta diversity. Clones were called with MiXCR by TCRdb after fastp trimmed the public reads at Q25, and only in-frame beta chains were retained. Identical CDR3 protein sequences are pooled into one entry, listed with their most common genes and DNA. The V and J calls and clone size come from TCRdb's table, not from the authors' own analysis. Recorded for this sample are some 670,000 distinct CDR3 sequences; roughly half of them occurred a single time. The top ten clonotypes cover about 14% of the sample.

V lost 8 bases and J lost 3 bases, and the count of bases not matched to a germline gene is 1. Sequences ENHRY (CDR1) and SYGVKD (CDR2) are obtained from the germline V gene. The CDR3 numbers 14 residues from cysteine through phenylalanine. The only DNA kept is the CDR3, 42 bases in frame from the first base. This TCR was recovered from a woman older than 75 in good health. Specimen: blood. The V and J segments used are TRBV10-3 and TRBJ2-1; TRBD2 aligns with 13 central bases. CDR3 sequence: CAIRTSGSYNEQFF. The nucleotides read TGTGCCATCCGGACTAGCGGGAGCTACAATGAGCAGTTCTTC.